Described below is a single TCR beta chain sequence and its context. The data originate from a study of blood T cells in healthy people across ages. Germline CDR1 SQVTM, CDR2 ANQGSEA. The CDR3 is made up of 14 amino acids. A sample-barcoded 5' primer and a J-beta primer mix were used in a second PCR of roughly 6 to 11 cycles. TCRdb analysed the 5' RACE reads with MiXCR anew, one entry per CDR3 protein. Of over 700,000 distinct CDR3 sequences listed, 25% are singletons. These data also formed part of another study, on T cells of mothers and their children.

The rearrangement joins TRBV29-1 to TRBJ2-5; TRBD1 agrees at 7 bases. TRBJ2-7 matches the DNA end more closely, so the J call is doubtful. Source material: blood. This clonotype was sampled from a boy aged 10-17 years in good health. This CDR3 is CSVEETGTSYEQYF. The CDR3 DNA follows: TGCAGCGTTGAAGAGACAGGGACATCCTACGAGCAGTACTTC.